Listed below are T cell receptor beta chains from one sample, sequenced in a study of blood T cells in healthy people across ages. TCRdb called the 5' RACE reads again in MiXCR, with one record for every CDR3 protein. The data show 450,000 to 700,000 distinct CDR3 sequences, approximately 30% seen once. The sequencing input was blood. All receptors derive from a woman aged 70-85 years in good health. CDR3s include the opening cysteine and the closing phenylalanine or tryptophan. The D gene is left open where the match is weak. Some rows mark clone size as missing; the rest say once, few, many or name a class of expanded clone.

>TRBJ1-1|.|TRBV7-9|many
TGTGCCAGCATCGACAGTGATATGAACACTGAAGCTTTCTTT
CASIDSDMNTEAFF
>TRBJ2-5|.|TRBV6-1|.
TGTGCCAGCAGTGAATACCAGGGTCGGCCCCAAGAGACCCAGTACTTC
CASSEYQGRPQETQYF
>TRBJ2-5|.|TRBV4-1|.
TGCGCCAGCAGCCAAGGGGCCCCACATTTCGGGGGCCAAGAGACCCAGTACTTC
CASSQGAPHFGGQETQYF
>TRBJ2-5|TRBD1|TRBV7-2|.
TGTGCCAGCAGCCAACAGGGGGCTATGGAGACCCAGTACTTC
CASSQQGAMETQYF
>TRBJ2-1|.|TRBV11-3|few
TGTGCCAGCAGCTTAGACCCACAGGGTAGTGAGCAGTTCTTC
CASSLDPQGSEQFF
>TRBJ1-6|.|TRBV5-1|.
TGCGCCAGCAGCTTGGGGGTAGGCAGCAACCCGAATTCACCCCTCCACTTT
CASSLGVGSNPNSPLHF
>TRBJ2-5|TRBD1|TRBV12-3/TRBV12-4|few
TGTGCCAGCAGTCACCGCCGGGACAGGGAACGAGAGACCCAGTACTTC
CASSHRRDRERETQYF
>TRBJ2-5|.|TRBV5-1|.
TGCGCCAGCAGAACGGGGGAACAAGAGACCCAGTACTTC
CASRTGEQETQYF
>TRBJ2-5|TRBD1|TRBV5-1|.
TGCGCCAGCAGCTCGACCGGGACAGGCGTTGAGACCCAGTACTTC
CASSSTGTGVETQYF
>TRBJ2-5|TRBD1|TRBV20-1|.
TGCAGTGCTAAGGTTACAGGGGGTAGGGAGACCCAGTACTTC
CSAKVTGGRETQYF
>TRBJ2-1|.|TRBV18|few
TGTGCCAGCTCACCAGCCGCAGGGGATAATGAGCAGTTCTTC
CASSPAAGDNEQFF
>TRBJ2-4|TRBD1|TRBV12-5|few
TGTGCTAGTGGTTTGGATCCAAGACAGGGGAGCTCCATCGCTAAAAACATTCAGTACTTC
CASGLDPRQGSSIAKNIQYF
>TRBJ2-7|.|TRBV10-3|.
TGTGCCATCAGTGAGTCGACAGGCGGCTACGAGCAGTACTTC
CAISESTGGYEQYF
>TRBJ1-1|TRBD1|TRBV6-1|.
TGTGCCAGCAGTGACTTCATACAGGGGGCGGCCACTGAAGCTTTCTTT
CASSDFIQGAATEAFF
>TRBJ1-1|.|TRBV7-3|.
TGTGCCAGCAGCTCCACCGGGGCTAGTGAAGCTTTCTTT
CASSSTGASEAFF
>TRBJ2-1|TRBD2|TRBV11-2|.
TGTGCCAGCAGCTTTCAGGGACTAGCGGGGGACCCCTCCTACAATGAGCAGTTCTTC
CASSFQGLAGDPSYNEQFF
>TRBJ1-1|TRBD1|TRBV7-2|few
TGTGCCAGCAGCACCCGGACAGGGAACACTGAAGCTTTCTTT
CASSTRTGNTEAFF
>TRBJ2-3|TRBD2|TRBV7-2|.
TGTGCCAGCGGCTTCTTGCGGGGGGTGGATACGCAGTATTTT
CASGFLRGVDTQYF
>TRBJ1-3|.|TRBV9|.
TGTGCCAGCAGCGTAGGTCCCGAAGGGGACGCCATATATTTT
CASSVGPEGDAIYF
>TRBJ1-1|.|TRBV7-6|.
TGTGCCAGCCAAACCGGGACACGGGGAACTGCTTTCTTT
CASQTGTRGTAFF